This T cell receptor (beta chain) was profiled in a study of shared clonotypes between healthy human individuals. A remark on this clone: The antigen remains undetermined.

Into CD45RA+ naive and CD45RA-negative memory subsets, the CD4+ cells were split. The data were produced by immunoSEQ multiplex PCR, yet TCRdb's version contains in-frame clones alone and is incomplete. The sample lists around 2.3 million clones, 90% to 96% occurring once. Study outcomes and limitations: For naive CD4 cells, around 5% of clonotypes were shared across a handful of donors. Non-shared clonotypes showed lower generation probabilities than clonotypes common to all four donors. Naive subsets typically showed greater estimated richness than memory subsets.

Germline CDR1 reads SEHNR; CDR2 reads FQNEAQ (reference sequence). The CDR3 is made up of 15 amino acids. The J segment lost 7 bases and the V segment lost 5 bases, leaving 9 bases of the junction unmatched. This TCR was recovered from a man younger than 30 in good health. Sequenced material: naive CD4+ T cells sorted from blood. The subset denotes: CD45RA+ positively selected. This sequence joins TRBV7-9 and TRBJ2-1; 9 positions match TRBD1. The CDR3 DNA follows: TGTGCCAGCAGCGAAACGTCCGGACAGGGGAATGAGCAGTTCTTC. Residues: CASSETSGQGNEQFF.